Given below is one T cell receptor beta chain in context. Categorization into cohorts depended on clinical history that participants reported. The ends were cut back, 5 bases at V and 2 bases at J, with 12 bases in the middle. Germline values: CDR1 MNHEY, CDR2 SVGEGT. The CDR3 loop spans 14 amino acids. The data stem from a study of blood T cell repertoires in COVID-19. Study-wide context: Researchers got acute and convalescent COVID-19 samples from the United States, Italy and Spain.

Assay: immunoSEQ multiplex PCR; the TCRdb copy retains only in-frame clones and omits some. Of fewer than 400,000 clones in the sample, about 92% were seen once. The rearrangement uses TRBV6-2 or TRBV6-3 and TRBJ1-2, with D maybe TRBD1 (6 bases). This TCR was recovered from a woman in her thirties who had recovered from COVID-19. Sample: PBMCs or T cells enriched from blood (not recorded which). CDR3 in amino acids: CASSSLGQNYGYTF. The CDR3, as DNA: TGTGCCAGCAGTAGCCTTGGACAGAACTATGGCTACACCTTC.